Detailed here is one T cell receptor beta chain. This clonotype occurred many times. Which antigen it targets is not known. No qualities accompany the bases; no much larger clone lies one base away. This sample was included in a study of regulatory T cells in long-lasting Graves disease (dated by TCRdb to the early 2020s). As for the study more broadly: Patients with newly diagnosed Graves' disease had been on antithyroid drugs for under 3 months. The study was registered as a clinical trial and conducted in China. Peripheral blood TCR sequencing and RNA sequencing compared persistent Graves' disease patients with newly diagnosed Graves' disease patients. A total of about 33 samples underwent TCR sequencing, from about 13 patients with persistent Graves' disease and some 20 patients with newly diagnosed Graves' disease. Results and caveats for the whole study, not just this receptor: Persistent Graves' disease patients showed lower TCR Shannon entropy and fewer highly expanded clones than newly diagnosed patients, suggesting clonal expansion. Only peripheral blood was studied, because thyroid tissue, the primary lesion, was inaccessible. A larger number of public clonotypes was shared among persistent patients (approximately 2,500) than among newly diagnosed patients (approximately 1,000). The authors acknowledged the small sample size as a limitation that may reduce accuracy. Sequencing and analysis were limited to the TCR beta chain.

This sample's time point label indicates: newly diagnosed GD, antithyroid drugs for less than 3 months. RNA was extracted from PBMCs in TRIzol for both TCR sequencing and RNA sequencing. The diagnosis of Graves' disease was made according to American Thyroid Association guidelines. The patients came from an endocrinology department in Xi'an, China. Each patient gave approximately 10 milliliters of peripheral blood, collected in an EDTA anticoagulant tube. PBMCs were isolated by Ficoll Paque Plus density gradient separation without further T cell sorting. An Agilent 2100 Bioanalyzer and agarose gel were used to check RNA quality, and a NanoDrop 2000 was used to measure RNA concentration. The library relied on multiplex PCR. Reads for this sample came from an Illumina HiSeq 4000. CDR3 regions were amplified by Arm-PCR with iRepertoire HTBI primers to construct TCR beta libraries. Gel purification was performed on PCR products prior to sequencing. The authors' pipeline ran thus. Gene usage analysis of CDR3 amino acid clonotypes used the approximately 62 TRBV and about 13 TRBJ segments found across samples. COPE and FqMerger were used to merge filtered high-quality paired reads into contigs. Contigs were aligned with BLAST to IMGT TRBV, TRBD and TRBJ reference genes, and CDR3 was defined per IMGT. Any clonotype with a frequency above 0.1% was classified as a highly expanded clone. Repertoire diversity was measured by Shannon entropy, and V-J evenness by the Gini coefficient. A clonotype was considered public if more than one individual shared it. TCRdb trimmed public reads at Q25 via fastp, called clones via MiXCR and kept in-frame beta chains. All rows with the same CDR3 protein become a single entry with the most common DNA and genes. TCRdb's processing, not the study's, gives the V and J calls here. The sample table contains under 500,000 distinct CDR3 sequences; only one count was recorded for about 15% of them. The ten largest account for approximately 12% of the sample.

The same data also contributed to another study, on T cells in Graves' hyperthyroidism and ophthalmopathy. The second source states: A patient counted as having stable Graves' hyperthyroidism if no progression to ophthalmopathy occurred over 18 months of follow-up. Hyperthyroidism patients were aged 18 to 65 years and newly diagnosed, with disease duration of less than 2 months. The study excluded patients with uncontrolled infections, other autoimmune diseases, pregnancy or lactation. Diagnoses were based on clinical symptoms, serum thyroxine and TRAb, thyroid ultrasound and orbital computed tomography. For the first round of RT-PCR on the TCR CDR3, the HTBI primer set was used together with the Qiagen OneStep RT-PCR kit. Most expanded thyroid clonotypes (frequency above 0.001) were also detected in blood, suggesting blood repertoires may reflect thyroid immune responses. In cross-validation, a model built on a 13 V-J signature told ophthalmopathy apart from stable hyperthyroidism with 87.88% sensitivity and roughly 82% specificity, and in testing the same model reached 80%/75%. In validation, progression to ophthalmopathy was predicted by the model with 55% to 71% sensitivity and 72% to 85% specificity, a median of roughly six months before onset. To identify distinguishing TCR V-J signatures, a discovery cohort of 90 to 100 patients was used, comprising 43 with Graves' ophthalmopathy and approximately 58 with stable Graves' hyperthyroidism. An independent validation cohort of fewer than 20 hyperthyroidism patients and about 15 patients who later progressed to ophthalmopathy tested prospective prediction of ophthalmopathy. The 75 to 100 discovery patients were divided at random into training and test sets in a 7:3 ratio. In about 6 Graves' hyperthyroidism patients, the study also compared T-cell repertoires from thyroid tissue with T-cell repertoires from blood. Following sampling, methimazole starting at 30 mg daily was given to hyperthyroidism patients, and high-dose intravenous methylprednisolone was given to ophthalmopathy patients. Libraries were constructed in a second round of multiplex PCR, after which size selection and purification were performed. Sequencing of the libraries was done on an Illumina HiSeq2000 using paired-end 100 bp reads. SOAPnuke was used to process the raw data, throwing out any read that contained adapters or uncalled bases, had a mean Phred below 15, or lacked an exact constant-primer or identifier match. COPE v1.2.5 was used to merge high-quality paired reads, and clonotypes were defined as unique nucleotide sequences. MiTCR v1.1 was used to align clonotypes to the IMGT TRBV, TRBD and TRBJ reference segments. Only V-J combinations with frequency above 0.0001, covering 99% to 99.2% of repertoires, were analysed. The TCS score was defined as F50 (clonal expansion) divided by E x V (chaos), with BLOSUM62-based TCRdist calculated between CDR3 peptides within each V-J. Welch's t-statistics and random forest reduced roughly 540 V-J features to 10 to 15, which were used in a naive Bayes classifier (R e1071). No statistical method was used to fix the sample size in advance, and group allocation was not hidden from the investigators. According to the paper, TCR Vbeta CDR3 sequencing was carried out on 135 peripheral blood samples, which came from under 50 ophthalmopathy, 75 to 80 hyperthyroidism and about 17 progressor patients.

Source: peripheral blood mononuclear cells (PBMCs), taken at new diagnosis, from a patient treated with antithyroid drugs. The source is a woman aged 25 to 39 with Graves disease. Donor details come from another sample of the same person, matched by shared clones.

Read as DNA, the sequence is TGCAGCGTTGGCGGGAGTGCGTACGAGCAGTACTTC. This gives the protein CSVGGSAYEQYF. The rearrangement joined TRBV29-1 to TRBJ2-7, with 7 bases in between that match TRBD2. The CDR3 measures 12 amino acids from cysteine to phenylalanine. The CDR3 DNA has 36 bases and is translated from base 1. In the germline V gene, CDR1 corresponds to SQVTM and CDR2 to ANQGSEA. Ends trimmed: V by 4 bases, J by 4 bases; bases unmatched to a gene: 4.